These T cell receptor beta chains were read from a single sample in a study of blood T cells in healthy people across ages. TCRdb redid the calling of the 5' RACE reads with MiXCR, one entry per CDR3 protein. The repertoire has 630,000 or so distinct CDR3 sequences, about 30% of them found once; the top ten carry approximately 15%. The sequencing sample was made of blood. The receptor source for this set is a woman aged 80 or over in good health. Both conserved end residues are part of each CDR3. Each record gives: J gene, clone size, D gene, V gene, CDR3 protein, CDR3 DNA. The D gene is left open where the match is weak. Clone size, where shown, is once, few, many, or a class for clones that have expanded.

TRBJ1-5,.,.,TRBV19,CASTETNSNQPQHF,TGTGCCAGTACAGAGACAAATAGCAATCAGCCCCAGCATTTT
TRBJ2-7,many,TRBD1,TRBV5-5,CASSFDGTGVYEQYF,TGTGCCAGCAGCTTTGATGGGACAGGGGTCTACGAGCAGTACTTC
TRBJ1-2,.,TRBD1,TRBV9,CASSRDRGQDYGYTF,TGTGCCAGCAGCCGGGACAGGGGGCAGGACTATGGCTACACCTTC
TRBJ2-3,few,.,TRBV6-5,CASRETGTDTQYF,TGTGCCAGCAGGGAAACGGGTACAGATACGCAGTATTTT
TRBJ2-7,few,TRBD1,TRBV6-6,CTSSYRDRGSYEQYF,TGTACCAGCAGTTACAGGGACAGGGGTTCCTACGAGCAGTACTTC
TRBJ1-1,.,.,TRBV7-9,CASSLSGRGGEHSEAFF,TGTGCCAGCAGCTTAAGCGGACGAGGCGGGGAGCACAGTGAAGCTTTCTTT
TRBJ1-1,many,.,TRBV4-2,CASSATTGLNTEAFF,TGTGCCAGCAGCGCCACCACAGGGTTGAACACTGAAGCTTTCTTT
TRBJ1-2,many,.,TRBV20-1,CSARDQGGLGYTF,TGCAGTGCTAGAGATCAAGGAGGGCTTGGCTACACCTTC
TRBJ1-4,.,.,TRBV30,CAWTRGAEKLFF,TGTGCCTGGACGAGGGGGGCTGAAAAACTGTTTTTT
TRBJ2-3,many,.,TRBV20-1,CSARDLRGTDTQYF,TGCAGTGCTAGAGATCTGAGGGGCACAGATACGCAGTATTTT
TRBJ1-5,.,TRBD1,TRBV20-1,CSARKSRGLIFQPQHF,TGCAGTGCTCGGAAGTCCAGGGGGCTAATATTTCAGCCCCAGCATTTT
TRBJ2-1,many,.,TRBV7-9,CASRPLGGEQFF,TGTGCCAGCAGGCCTCTAGGAGGTGAGCAGTTCTTC
TRBJ1-2,many,.,TRBV7-3,CASSSRPTGYYGYTF,TGTGCCAGCAGCTCGCGGCCCACAGGGTACTATGGCTACACCTTC
TRBJ1-2,.,.,TRBV3-1,CASSPRDSRRGYTF,TGTGCCAGCAGCCCCCGGGACTCCCGGCGGGGCTACACCTTC
TRBJ2-2,few,.,TRBV7-3,CASSLGQTKDAGELFF,TGTGCCAGCAGCTTAGGGCAGACCAAAGATGCCGGGGAGCTGTTTTTT
TRBJ2-1,many,.,TRBV6-5,CASSGLRVGPHHEQFF,TGTGCCAGCAGTGGCCTCAGGGTTGGCCCCCACCATGAGCAGTTCTTC
TRBJ2-5,.,.,TRBV6-2/TRBV6-3,CASSYGGGQQEAQYF,TGTGCCAGCAGTTATGGCGGGGGCCAACAAGAGGCCCAGTACTTC
TRBJ2-1,many,.,TRBV5-1,CASSLENEQFF,TGCGCCAGCAGCTTAGAGAATGAGCAGTTCTTC
TRBJ1-2,.,.,TRBV12-3/TRBV12-4,CASSMTAGYTF,TGTGCCAGCAGTATGACAGCCGGCTACACCTTC
TRBJ2-2,.,.,TRBV9,CASSVGAPGTGELFF,TGTGCCAGCAGCGTAGGGGCACCCGGCACCGGGGAGCTGTTTTTT
TRBJ2-3,many,.,TRBV6-6,CASSYSPGQSTDTQYF,TGTGCCAGCAGTTACTCCCCAGGCCAGAGCACAGATACGCAGTATTTT
TRBJ2-1,once,.,TRBV29-1,CSVGAGRMFSNEQFF,TGCAGCGTTGGCGCGGGCAGGATGTTTTCCAATGAGCAGTTCTTC
TRBJ2-4,once,.,TRBV6-2/TRBV6-3,CASSYSTTIQYF,TGTGCCAGCAGTTACTCGACGACCATTCAGTACTTC
TRBJ2-1,few,TRBD2,TRBV20-1,CSARGPTGTSGGQSSYNEQFF,TGCAGTGCTAGAGGCCCCACCGGGACTAGCGGGGGCCAGAGCTCCTACAATGAGCAGTTCTTC
TRBJ2-5,.,.,TRBV10-2,CASSETRRETQYF,TGCGCCAGCAGTGAAACCCGGCGTGAGACCCAGTACTTC
TRBJ1-3,.,.,TRBV20-1,CSATPPGGPRGNTIYF,TGCAGTGCTACCCCTCCGGGGGGACCGAGGGGAAACACCATATATTTT
TRBJ1-6,.,.,TRBV18,CASSSGQINSPLHF,TGTGCCAGCTCGTCAGGACAGATTAATTCACCCCTCCACTTT
TRBJ2-1,many,.,TRBV5-1,CASSLKATGLNEQFF,TGCGCCAGCAGCTTGAAGGCGACGGGGTTAAATGAGCAGTTCTTC
TRBJ2-3,many,.,TRBV12-3/TRBV12-4,CASSLTGADTQYF,TGTGCCAGCAGTTTGACCGGGGCGGATACGCAGTATTTT
TRBJ1-6,.,TRBD1,TRBV9,CASSPRDSRYNSPLHF,TGTGCCAGCAGCCCTCGGGACAGCCGATATAATTCACCCCTCCACTTT
TRBJ1-5,few,.,TRBV5-5,CASSQHPQGMQPQHF,TGTGCCAGCAGCCAGCACCCTCAGGGTATGCAGCCCCAGCATTTT
TRBJ2-3,.,.,TRBV12-3/TRBV12-4,CAGSLAGRADTQYF,TGTGCCGGCAGTTTAGCAGGCCGCGCAGATACGCAGTATTTT
TRBJ2-3,many,.,TRBV7-2,CASSLDETARSSTQYF,TGTGCCAGCAGCTTAGATGAGACTGCCCGATCATCTACGCAGTATTTT
TRBJ2-7,many,.,TRBV25-1,CASSERSRAHEQYF,TGTGCCAGCAGTGAAAGGAGCAGGGCCCACGAGCAGTACTTC
TRBJ2-7,many,TRBD1,TRBV12-5,CASGLVLGTGLYEQYF,TGTGCTAGTGGTTTGGTACTGGGGACAGGGCTCTACGAGCAGTACTTC
TRBJ2-7,few,TRBD1,TRBV19,CASSKIGQAGNYEQYF,TGTGCCAGTAGTAAAATCGGACAGGCCGGCAACTACGAGCAGTACTTC
TRBJ2-5,.,.,TRBV6-5,CASWVRGAYQETQYF,TGTGCCAGCTGGGTCCGGGGGGCGTACCAAGAGACCCAGTACTTC
TRBJ2-1,many,.,TRBV12-3/TRBV12-4,CASRQLDWVQFF,TGTGCCAGCAGACAACTAGATTGGGTGCAGTTCTTC
TRBJ2-7,many,.,TRBV6-2/TRBV6-3,CASNVGGFYEQYF,TGTGCCAGCAATGTAGGGGGTTTCTACGAGCAGTACTTC
TRBJ1-5,many,TRBD1,TRBV7-2,CASSASLQGGQPQHF,TGTGCCAGCAGCGCCTCCCTACAGGGGGGTCAGCCCCAGCATTTT
TRBJ2-7,many,.,TRBV5-1,CASSLRASYEQYF,TGCGCCAGCAGCTTGAGGGCCTCCTACGAGCAGTACTTC
TRBJ1-5,many,TRBD1,TRBV10-3,CAISVSGGSQPQHF,TGTGCCATCAGTGTGTCAGGGGGTAGTCAGCCCCAGCATTTT
TRBJ1-2,.,TRBD1,TRBV19,CASSMLQGMINYGYTF,TGTGCCAGTAGTATGCTACAGGGGATGATTAACTATGGCTACACCTTC
TRBJ1-2,.,.,TRBV14,CASSQFQGSRGYTF,TGTGCCAGCAGCCAATTCCAGGGGAGTCGTGGCTACACCTTC
TRBJ1-2,many,.,TRBV20-1,CSAHETGGGYTF,TGCAGTGCCCATGAAACGGGGGGTGGCTACACCTTC
TRBJ2-7,many,.,TRBV3-1,CASSQRSGRGAEQYF,TGTGCCAGCAGCCAAAGATCTGGCAGGGGGGCCGAGCAGTACTTC
TRBJ2-3,many,.,TRBV20-1,CSASGSQDTQYF,TGCAGTGCTAGTGGAAGCCAAGATACGCAGTATTTT
TRBJ1-2,.,.,TRBV6-5,CASRIEANYGYTF,TGTGCCAGCAGGATAGAGGCTAACTATGGCTACACCTTC
TRBJ2-7,.,TRBD2,TRBV7-2,CASSASGGAGYNEQYF,TGTGCCAGCAGCGCTAGCGGGGGGGCCGGCTACAATGAGCAGTACTTC
TRBJ2-7,many,TRBD1,TRBV27,CASSFGQGVEQYF,TGTGCCAGCAGTTTCGGACAGGGAGTCGAGCAGTACTTC
TRBJ2-5,many,TRBD1,TRBV10-3,CAISKTGEDTQYF,TGTGCCATCAGTAAGACAGGGGAAGACACCCAGTACTTC